This T cell receptor beta chain was found in a study of neoadjuvant nivolumab and ipilimumab in lung cancer (dated by TCRdb to the early 2020s). Background for the entire study: In the NEOSTAR trial, nivolumab was administered intravenously at 3 mg/kg on days 1, 15 and 29, and the combination arm also received ipilimumab 1 mg/kg on day 1 only. The primary endpoint of the trial was the rate of major pathologic response (MPR) in the intention-to-treat population of each study arm. A total of around 45 patients with operable NSCLC were treated in the trial, with 23 randomized to nivolumab monotherapy and some 20 randomized to nivolumab plus ipilimumab. TCR repertoires were compared between pretherapy (baseline) peripheral blood and tumors resected at surgery after neoadjuvant immune checkpoint blockade. Matched pretherapy and resected tumor pairs were analyzed from seven patients, of whom four had been treated with nivolumab and three with nivolumab plus ipilimumab.

The germline V gene sets CDR1 to SGHTA and CDR2 to FQGTGA. Measured from the cysteine to the phenylalanine, the CDR3 is 14 residues long. Only CDR3 DNA is held: 42 bases, read in frame from base 1. For this chain, trimming is 5 bases at the V end and 4 bases at the J end, and the number of junction bases without a gene match is 7. This specimen's time point label, interpreted: pretherapy, before neoadjuvant immune checkpoint inhibitors. Samples were obtained from the phase 2 randomized NEOSTAR trial, in which neoadjuvant nivolumab or nivolumab plus ipilimumab followed by surgery was tested in operable NSCLC. Paper-wide results and their limitations: From pretherapy to surgery, tumor T-cell richness and clonality went up in three of three dual-therapy tumors, versus only two of four nivolumab-treated tumors. TCR richness and clonality were greater in resected tumors than in tumor-adjacent uninvolved lung, and increases were seen in more dual-therapy-treated tumors. A positive correlation was observed between pretherapy blood TCR richness and richness in tumors resected after neoadjuvant therapy (Spearman R = 0.82). No significant correlation was found between TCR clonality and pathologic tumor regression, and only one major-pathologic-response sample was available for the clonality analysis. TCR sequencing was performed in a small number of samples.

The library was obtained by the immunoSEQ multiplex PCR assay. The study's own analysis went as follows. Repertoires were summarized by richness and clonality, and significantly expanded and contracted clones were identified between pre- and post-therapy samples. Drawn from immuneACCESS, this table holds only the in-frame rearrangements with V and J called that TCRdb kept. Clones are partly lost; checked studies trace under half to an unresolved V gene and leave the rest unexplained. The V and J calls and clone size are taken from that table; D and trimming were inferred from the DNA. The sample table shows approximately 26,000 clones, and 80% are seen once. Roughly 6.2% of the sample rests with the top ten. As regards this clone: Its antigen has not been determined. No base quality values were provided; no much bigger clone lies one nucleotide off.

In this chain, TRBV7-3 is recombined with TRBJ2-5, and 7 junction bases match TRBD2. The input for sequencing was peripheral blood, taken before neoadjuvant nivolumab, alone or with ipilimumab. The TCR was taken from an adult with non-small cell lung cancer. In nucleotides, the sequence is TGTGCCAGCAGCCCCAGCGGGGAAGGAGAGACCCAGTACTTC. The resulting protein is CASSPSGEGETQYF.